This TCR beta chain was captured in a study of CXCR3-negative and CXCR3-positive naive CD8 T cells. Study conclusions and caveats: Naive CXCR3-negative and CXCR3-positive cells had similar TRBV-TRBJ usage; memory differed. Both of the naive subsets showed about the same high diversity, but memory CD8+ cells had much less.

Researchers sorted approximately 290,000 cells of each CD8+ T cell subset in triplicate. UMI-labeled TRB cDNA libraries were prepared by 5' RACE. Following a re-call of the 5' RACE reads, TCRdb has one entry per CDR3 protein and lacks DNA. The table lists under 30,000 distinct CDR3 sequences. Germline V gene sequence: CDR1 MRHNA, CDR2 SNTAGT. This CDR3 comprises 15 residues. To note about this clonotype: Its antigen is undetermined.

V and J are TRBV6-4 and TRBJ2-5; TCRdb selects TRBD1, and the lack of DNA leaves this call unchecked. The sequencing sample was made of memory CD8+ T cells from blood. The clonotype was recovered from a human donor in good health. Some clones in this sample may be carry-over from other donors' samples. The CDR3 is CASSEGQGGVETQYF.